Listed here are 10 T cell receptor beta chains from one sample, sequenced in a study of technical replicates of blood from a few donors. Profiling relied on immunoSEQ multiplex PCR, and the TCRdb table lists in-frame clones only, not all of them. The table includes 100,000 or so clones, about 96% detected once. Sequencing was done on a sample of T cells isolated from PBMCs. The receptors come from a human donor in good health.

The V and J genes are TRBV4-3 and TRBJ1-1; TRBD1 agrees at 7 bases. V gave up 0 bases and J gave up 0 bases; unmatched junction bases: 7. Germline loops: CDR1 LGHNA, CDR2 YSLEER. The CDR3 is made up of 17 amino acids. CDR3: CASSQELGGAVNTEAFF. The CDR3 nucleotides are TGCGCCAGCAGCCAAGAATTAGGGGGCGCGGTGAACACTGAAGCTTTCTTT.

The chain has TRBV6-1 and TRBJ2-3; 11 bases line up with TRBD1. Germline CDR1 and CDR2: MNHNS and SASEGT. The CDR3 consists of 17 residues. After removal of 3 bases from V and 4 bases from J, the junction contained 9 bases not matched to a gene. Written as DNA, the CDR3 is TGTGCCAGCAGTGATGGACCCCCGGGACAGGGGGCAGATACGCAGTATTTT. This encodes CASSDGPPGQGADTQYF.

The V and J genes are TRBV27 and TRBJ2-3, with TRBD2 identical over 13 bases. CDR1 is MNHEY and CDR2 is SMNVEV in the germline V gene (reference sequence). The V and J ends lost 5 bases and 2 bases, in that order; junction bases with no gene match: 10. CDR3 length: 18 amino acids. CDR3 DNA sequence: TGTGCCAGCAGTCTGCTTCCGGGACTAGCGGGACACACAGATACGCAGTATTTT. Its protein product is CASSLLPGLAGHTDTQYF.

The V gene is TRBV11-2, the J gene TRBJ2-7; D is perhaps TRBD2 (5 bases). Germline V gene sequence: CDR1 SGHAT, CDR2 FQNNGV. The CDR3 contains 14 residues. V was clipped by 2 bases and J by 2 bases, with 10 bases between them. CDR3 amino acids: CASSLRSAAYEQYF. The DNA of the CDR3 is TGTGCCAGCAGCTTAAGATCAGCGGCCTACGAGCAGTACTTC. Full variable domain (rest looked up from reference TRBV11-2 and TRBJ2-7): EAGVAQSPRYKIIEKRQSVAFWCNPISGHATLYWYQQILGQGPKLLIQFQNNGVVDDSQLPKDRFSAERLKGVDSTLKIQPAKLEDSAVYLCASSLRSAAYEQYFGPGTRLTVT.

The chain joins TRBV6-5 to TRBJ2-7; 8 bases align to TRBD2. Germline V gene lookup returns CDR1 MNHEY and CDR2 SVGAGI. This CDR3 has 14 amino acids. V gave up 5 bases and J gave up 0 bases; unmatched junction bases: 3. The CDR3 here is CASSQAGVSYEQYF. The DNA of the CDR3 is TGTGCCAGCAGTCAAGCGGGGGTCTCCTACGAGCAGTACTTC.

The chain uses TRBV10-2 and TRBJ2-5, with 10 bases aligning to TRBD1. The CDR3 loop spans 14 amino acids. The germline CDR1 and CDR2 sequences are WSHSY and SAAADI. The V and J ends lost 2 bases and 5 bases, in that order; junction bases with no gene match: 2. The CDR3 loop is CASSEDRGRETQYF. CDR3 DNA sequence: TGCGCCAGCAGTGAGGACAGGGGGCGGGAGACCCAGTACTTC.

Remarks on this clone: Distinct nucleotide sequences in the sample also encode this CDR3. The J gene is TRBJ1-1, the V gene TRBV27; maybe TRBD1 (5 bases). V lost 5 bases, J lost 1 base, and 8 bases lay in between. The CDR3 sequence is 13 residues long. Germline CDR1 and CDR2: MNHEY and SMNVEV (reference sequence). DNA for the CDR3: TGTGCCAGCAGTCTTGGGGCGAACACTGAAGCTTTCTTT. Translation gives CASSLGANTEAFF.

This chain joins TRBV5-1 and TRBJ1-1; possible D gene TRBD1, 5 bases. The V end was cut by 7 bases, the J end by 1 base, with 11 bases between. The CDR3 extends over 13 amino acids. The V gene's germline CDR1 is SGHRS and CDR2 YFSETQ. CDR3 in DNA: TGCGCCAGCGCGGGGGACCAGAACACTGAAGCTTTCTTT. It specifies CASAGDQNTEAFF.

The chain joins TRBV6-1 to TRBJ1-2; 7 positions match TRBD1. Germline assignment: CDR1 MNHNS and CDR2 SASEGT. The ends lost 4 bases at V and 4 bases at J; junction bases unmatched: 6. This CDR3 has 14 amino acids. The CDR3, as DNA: TGTGCCAGCAGTGGGGACGGGACAGTCTATGGCTACACCTTC. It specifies CASSGDGTVYGYTF.

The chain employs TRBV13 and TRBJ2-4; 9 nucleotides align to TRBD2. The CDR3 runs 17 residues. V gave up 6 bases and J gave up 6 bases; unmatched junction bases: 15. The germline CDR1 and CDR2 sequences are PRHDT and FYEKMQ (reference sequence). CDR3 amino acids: CASSQRDGGRAGNIQYF. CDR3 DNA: TGTGCCAGCAGTCAGAGGGACGGCGGGAGGGCGGGAAACATTCAGTACTTC. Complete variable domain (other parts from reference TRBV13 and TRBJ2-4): AAGVIQSPRHLIKEKRETATLKCYPIPRHDTVYWYQQGPGQDPQFLISFYEKMQSDKGSIPDRFSAQQFSDYHSELNMSSLELGDSALYFCASSQRDGGRAGNIQYFGAGTRLSVL.